This T cell receptor beta chain was recorded in a study of CD8+CD57+ T cells in acquired aplastic anemia. Background on the study: Sorted CD4+ and CD8+ cells yielded DNA averaging around 3.2 ug.

Genomic DNA was employed as the template in profiling TCR beta VDJ and CDR3. Via MiXCR, TCRdb re-called the reads, giving one row per CDR3 protein. The table has hundreds of thousands of distinct CDR3 sequences, around three fifths seen once. This clonotype came up many times. Its specificity is unknown. Those patients picked for sequencing had displayed CD8+CD57+ cell expansion on flow cytometry. Patients had received no therapy at the time of blood sampling. General observations from the study: With respect to CD8+ Simpson's diversity, patients and controls did not differ significantly.

V dropped 5 bases and J dropped 11; count of bases not matched to a gene: 12. Germline V CDR1 and CDR2: SQVTM, ANQGSEA. The CDR3 sequence is 13 residues long. The chain carries TRBV29-1 and TRBJ1-1; 9 bases agree with TRBD1. The specimen was sorted CD4+, CD8+, or CD8+CD57+ T cells (not recorded which) from PBMCs. The TCR comes from a human donor with aplastic anemia. This CDR3 is CSVRDRAGDLAFF. The CDR3 DNA follows: TGCAGCGTTAGGGACAGGGCGGGAGATTTGGCTTTCTTT.